One sample yielded the 3 T cell receptor beta chains listed below, sequenced in a study of vaccination and CD4 T cells after COVID-19. Regarding treatment: approximately 11-day PBMC culture with coronavirus spike peptide pools or control peptides (ViraFEST assay). Cultured CD4+ T cell DNA was sequenced using the Oncomine TCR Beta short-read assay. Via MiXCR, TCRdb re-called the PCR reads, giving one row per CDR3 protein. Here the sample spans fewer than 9,500 distinct CDR3 sequences, less than 60% being singletons. These receptors' antigens are unknown. Sequenced input: CD4+ T cells from blood, cultured in vitro. The origin of the receptors is a human donor who had recovered from COVID-19.

The chain combines TRBV2 with TRBJ2-7, with TRBD1 matching over 7 bases. Trimming took 5 bases from V and 5 from J; bases not matched to a gene: 3. This CDR3 is built from 12 residues. The V gene's germline CDR1 is SNHLY and CDR2 FYNNEI. The CDR3 sequence: CASSLDRDEQYF. The CDR3 region has the DNA TGTGCCAGCAGTTTAGACAGGGACGAGCAGTACTTC. The variable domain in full, completed from reference TRBV2 and TRBJ2-7, reads EPEVTQTPSHQVTQMGQEVILRCVPISNHLYFYWYRQILGQKVEFLVSFYNNEISEKSEIFDDQFSVERPDGSNFTLKIRSTKLEDSAMYFCASSLDRDEQYFGPGTRLTVT.

This clonotype was recorded once. This sequence joins TRBV6-5 and TRBJ1-1; no definite D call. The CDR3 is made up of 13 amino acids. Germline values: CDR1 MNHEY, CDR2 SVGAGI. V gave up 4 bases and J gave up 1 base, with 7 bases separating them. DNA for the CDR3: TGTGCCAGCAGTTTTGAAGAGAACACTGAAGCTTTCTTT. It specifies CASSFEENTEAFF.

This chain links TRBV7-2 with TRBJ2-7; possibly TRBD2 for D (6 bases). Per the germline V gene, CDR1 is SGHTA and CDR2 is FQGNSA. V was pared by 1 base and J by 2 bases, with 15 bases between. This CDR3 spans 16 amino acids. CDR3 DNA: TGTGCCAGCAGCTTAGTCGGGGGTGGGGATACCTACGAGCAGTACTTC. Its protein is CASSLVGGGDTYEQYF.